This is a list of T cell receptor beta chains from one sample in a study of glioma-infiltrating T cells. TCRdb used MiXCR to reprocess the multiplex PCR reads, holding one entry per CDR3 protein. The data show some 120,000 distinct CDR3 sequences, with roughly 23% seen just once and around 15% held by the top ten. The specimen was glioma tissue, nonneoplastic brain tissue, or PBMCs (not recorded which). The receptors derive from a human donor with low-grade glioma or glioblastoma, undergoing nonglioma brain surgery, or in good health (not recorded which). Both conserved end residues are part of each CDR3. D genes are given only for firm matches. Clone sizes are given selectively: once, few, many, or a class where the clone is expanded.

d_call,clone_size,j_call,v_call,cdr3_aa,cdr3_nt
TRBD1,many,TRBJ2-3,TRBV7-9,CASRLGQATTDTQYF,TGTGCCAGCAGACTAGGACAGGCGACCACAGATACGCAGTATTTT
TRBD1,many,TRBJ1-2,TRBV15,CATSREGTGYGYTF,TGTGCCACCAGCAGAGAAGGGACAGGCTATGGCTACACCTTC
TRBD1,many,TRBJ1-1,TRBV19,CASSTGTENTEAFF,TGTGCCAGTAGTACCGGGACAGAGAACACTGAAGCTTTCTTT
TRBD1,many,TRBJ2-6,TRBV6-1,CAGGQGSGANVLTF,TGTGCCGGCGGACAGGGCTCTGGGGCCAACGTCCTGACTTTC
TRBD1,many,TRBJ2-7,TRBV24-1,CATSDRGTGGSDEQYF,TGTGCCACCAGTGACCGAGGGACAGGGGGGTCCGACGAGCAGTACTTC
TRBD1,NA,TRBJ2-6,TRBV3-1,CASSPVIMSLTGTGGKGANVLTF,TGTGCCAGCAGCCCGGTAATCATGAGCCTCACCGGGACAGGGGGCAAAGGGGCCAACGTCCTGACTTTC
TRBD2,NA,TRBJ2-1,TRBV29-1,CSAGLAGDNEQFF,TGCAGCGCCGGACTAGCGGGGGACAATGAGCAGTTCTTC
NA,many,TRBJ1-3,TRBV20-1,CSADWTAGNTIYF,TGCAGTGCTGATTGGACAGCTGGAAACACCATATATTTT
NA,few,TRBJ2-3,TRBV7-9,CASSPQFNGRGWSTDTQYF,TGTGCCAGCAGCCCACAGTTCAACGGGAGAGGCTGGAGCACAGATACGCAGTATTTT
TRBD2,many,TRBJ2-2,TRBV4-1,CASSRRTSGRSGELFF,TGCGCCAGCAGCCGTAGGACTAGCGGGAGGTCCGGGGAGCTGTTTTTT
NA,NA,TRBJ1-3,TRBV5-4,CASSLYGTRNTIYF,TGTGCCAGCAGCTTGTACGGAACTCGAAACACCATATATTTT
NA,NA,TRBJ2-6,TRBV19,CASSIAHSGSGANVLTF,TGTGCCAGTAGTATAGCGCACAGTGGATCCGGGGCCAACGTCCTGACTTTC
NA,many,TRBJ2-3,TRBV4-1,CASSREGRYTQYF,TGCGCCAGCAGCCGAGAGGGGCGATATACGCAGTATTTT
NA,many,TRBJ2-7,TRBV7-8,CASSPPGQRTYEQYF,TGTGCCAGCAGTCCCCCCGGCCAGAGGACCTACGAGCAGTACTTC
NA,NA,TRBJ2-7,TRBV7-3,CASSLMGGRNYEQYF,TGTGCCAGCAGCTTAATGGGGGGGCGGAACTACGAGCAGTACTTC
TRBD1,NA,TRBJ2-7,TRBV13,CASSDTGQGAASQYEQYF,TGTGCCAGCAGCGATACGGGACAGGGGGCAGCATCCCAATACGAGCAGTACTTC
TRBD1,NA,TRBJ1-1,TRBV12-3/TRBV12-4,CASRSRQGARTEAFF,TGTGCCAGCAGGTCTAGACAGGGGGCGAGAACTGAAGCTTTCTTT
TRBD1,many,TRBJ2-7,TRBV15,CATSGRQGGYDEQYF,TGTGCCACCAGCGGTAGACAGGGTGGGTACGACGAGCAGTACTTC
NA,many,TRBJ2-1,TRBV7-8,CASSSMAYNEQFF,TGTGCCAGCAGCTCGATGGCCTACAATGAGCAGTTCTTC
NA,many,TRBJ2-7,TRBV27,CASSLRPDAYEQYF,TGTGCCAGCTCTTTGCGACCTGATGCCTACGAGCAGTACTTC
NA,many,TRBJ2-5,TRBV3-1,CASSHPGVLQETQYF,TGTGCCAGCAGCCATCCCGGGGTACTCCAAGAGACCCAGTACTTC
TRBD1,many,TRBJ2-7,TRBV20-1,CSAPIQGGSYEQYF,TGCAGTGCGCCCATACAGGGGGGATCCTACGAGCAGTACTTC
TRBD1,few,TRBJ1-2,TRBV9,CASSPGQGFGGYTF,TGTGCCAGCAGCCCGGGACAGGGTTTTGGTGGCTACACCTTC
TRBD1,once,TRBJ2-3,TRBV11-2,CASSLRQGGGTDTQYF,TGTGCCAGCAGCCTAAGACAGGGGGGGGGCACAGATACGCAGTATTTT
NA,NA,TRBJ1-6,TRBV27,CASSDRLSSYNSPLHF,TGTGCCAGCAGCGACAGGCTTAGCTCCTATAATTCACCCCTCCACTTT
NA,many,TRBJ1-5,TRBV19,CASSEVKQGNQPQHF,TGTGCCAGTAGTGAGGTCAAACAGGGAAATCAGCCCCAGCATTTT
TRBD1,NA,TRBJ2-6,TRBV5-4,CASSGGQVSSGANVLTF,TGTGCCAGCAGCGGAGGACAGGTCAGCTCTGGGGCCAACGTCCTGACTTTC
NA,many,TRBJ1-5,TRBV4-2,CASSQALRGGGQPQHF,TGTGCCAGCAGCCAAGCCCTCCGGGGTGGCGGTCAGCCCCAGCATTTT
TRBD2,NA,TRBJ2-7,TRBV7-2,CASSLFSGSVYKQYF,TGTGCCAGCAGCTTATTTAGCGGGAGTGTCTACAAGCAGTACTTC
NA,NA,TRBJ2-3,TRBV7-9,CASSLSQPPSTDTQYF,TGTGCCAGCAGCTTAAGTCAACCCCCTTCCACAGATACGCAGTATTTT
TRBD2,many,TRBJ2-7,TRBV4-3,CASSQDGVAGPYEQYF,TGCGCCAGCAGCCAAGATGGGGTAGCGGGACCCTACGAGCAGTACTTC
NA,many,TRBJ2-5,TRBV4-1,CASSQVTMQETQYF,TGCGCCAGCAGCCAAGTGACGATGCAAGAGACCCAGTACTTC
NA,many,TRBJ2-3,TRBV7-9,CASSLVGGTDTQYF,TGTGCCAGCAGCTTAGTAGGGGGCACAGATACGCAGTATTTT
TRBD1,few,TRBJ2-5,TRBV29-1,CSAPRTGTGETQYF,TGCAGCGCGCCCCGGACAGGGACGGGAGAGACCCAGTACTTC
TRBD2,NA,TRBJ2-5,TRBV10-3,CAISTSARTSRETQYF,TGTGCCATCAGTACTAGCGCGAGGACCTCACGGGAGACCCAGTACTTC
NA,many,TRBJ1-5,TRBV6-1,CASSALQNSNQPQHF,TGTGCCAGCAGCGCCTTACAGAATAGCAATCAGCCCCAGCATTTT
TRBD1,many,TRBJ2-7,TRBV7-6,CASSLGGTGTREQYF,TGTGCCAGCAGCTTAGGGGGGACAGGGACACGCGAGCAGTACTTC
NA,NA,TRBJ2-3,TRBV18,CASSPNRGTDTQYF,TGTGCCAGCTCACCAAACAGGGGCACAGATACGCAGTATTTT
TRBD2,many,TRBJ2-7,TRBV6-1,CASSLTGGGGHQQYF,TGTGCCAGCAGTCTCACGGGCGGGGGGGGCCACCAGCAGTACTTC
TRBD1,many,TRBJ2-7,TRBV29-1,CSAIEGQGRYEQYF,TGCAGCGCCATCGAAGGACAGGGGAGATACGAGCAGTACTTC
NA,NA,TRBJ1-1,TRBV27,CASSLTPGGSGIVSEAFF,TGTGCCAGCAGTTTAACTCCAGGAGGATCAGGCATCGTCTCTGAAGCTTTCTTT
NA,many,TRBJ2-7,TRBV7-2,CASILGGSSYEQYF,TGTGCCAGCATCTTGGGGGGAAGCTCCTACGAGCAGTACTTC
TRBD1,many,TRBJ2-6,TRBV6-1,CASSRQGLGGANVLTF,TGTGCCAGCAGCAGACAGGGCCTGGGAGGGGCCAACGTCCTGACTTTC
NA,few,TRBJ2-2,TRBV3-1,CASSQALGGGFNTGELFF,TGTGCCAGCAGCCAAGCGTTAGGCGGCGGTTTTAACACCGGGGAGCTGTTTTTT